These 18 T cell receptor beta chains were all obtained from the same sample, sequenced in a study of blood T cell repertoires in COVID-19. Method: immunoSEQ multiplex PCR; TCRdb's copy keeps in-frame clones and lacks some. The repertoire holds roughly 120,000 clones, with over 80% as singletons. The source material was peripheral blood. Every receptor here comes from a man aged 25-45 years with acute or convalescent COVID-19.

The chain employs TRBV11-1 and TRBJ2-3; D perhaps matches TRBD2 (6 bases). Trimming shortened V by 6 bases and J by 2 bases, and 12 bases separated the two germline ends. This CDR3 has 14 residues. Germline CDR1 SGHAT, CDR2 FQDESV (reference sequence). The CDR3 DNA reads TGTGCCAGCAGTCCGCCGGGACTCACAGATACGCAGTATTTT. Translation gives CASSPPGLTDTQYF.

This clone occurred once. V usage is TRBV2 and J usage is TRBJ2-6, with D possibly being TRBD2 (6 bases). Germline CDR1 SNHLY, CDR2 FYNNEI. This CDR3 contains 15 residues. The ends were cut back, 5 bases at V and 0 bases at J, with 8 bases in the middle. CDR3 in amino acids: CASSWGDSGANVLTF. In nucleotides, the CDR3 is TGTGCCAGCAGTTGGGGGGACTCTGGGGCCAACGTCCTGACTTTC.

This rearrangement joins TRBV11-3 to TRBJ2-1, with 10 bases matching TRBD1. CDR3 size: 15 residues. Germline V lookup: CDR1 SGHNT, CDR2 YENEEA. V was pared by 5 bases and J by 3 bases, with 4 bases of the junction left unmatched. CDR3 nucleotides: TGTGCCAGCAGCCGACAGGGGGCGGACTACAATGAGCAGTTCTTC. Translated: CASSRQGADYNEQFF.

This chain uses TRBV7-8 with TRBJ1-5; weak D call: TRBD1 (6 bases). Germline V lookup: CDR1 SGHVS, CDR2 FQNEAQ. CDR3 size: 16 residues. V lost 4 bases to trimming and J lost 0 bases, with 13 bases between them. The CDR3 sequence is CASSSVVGGSNQPQHF. DNA of the CDR3: TGTGCCAGCAGCTCAGTGGTAGGGGGTAGCAATCAGCCCCAGCATTTT.

The CDR3 region is CASSSGLAGSIQYF. The DNA for the CDR3 is TGTGCCAGCAGTTCCGGACTAGCGGGAAGCATTCAGTACTTC. This chain uses TRBV6-2 or TRBV6-3 with TRBJ2-4; 12 bases map to TRBD2. Trimming removed 4 bases from V and 9 bases from J; junction bases left unmatched: 4. The CDR3 totals 14 residues. CDR1 is MNHEY, CDR2 SVGEGT, per germline.

V and J are TRBV23-1 and TRBJ1-6, with D unclear. TRBV23-1 is classed as an ORF, of uncertain function. With 2 bases removed from V and 8 bases from J, the gap between germline ends came to 10 bases. The CDR3 sequence is 14 residues long. CDR3 bases: TGCGCCAGCAGTCAACGGGGTAAGGATTCACCCCTCCACTTT. Translating it yields CASSQRGKDSPLHF.

V gene TRBV3-1 (or the pseudogene TRBV3-2) combines with J gene TRBJ1-2, with 7 bases aligning to TRBD1. In germline, CDR1 is LGHDT, CDR2 YNNKEL (reference sequence). V was pared by 5 bases and J by 3 bases, with 6 bases of the junction left unmatched. The CDR3 totals 14 residues. CDR3 nucleotides: TGTGCCAGCAGCTCCCCCACAGGGGACTATGGCTACACCTTC. Its protein is CASSSPTGDYGYTF.

This CDR3 reads CSVASSGGLEQYF. As DNA, the CDR3 is TGCAGCGTTGCGTCTAGCGGGGGCCTCGAGCAGTACTTC. The chain couples TRBV29-1 to TRBJ2-7; 10 positions match TRBD2. Germline V lookup: CDR1 SQVTM, CDR2 ANQGSEA. The CDR3 is made up of 13 amino acids. V lost 4 bases and J lost 6; bases outside the gene matches: 6.

This sequence joins TRBV6-4 and TRBJ2-3, with 12 bases that match TRBD2. The CDR3 length is 15 residues. Germline CDR1 and CDR2: MRHNA and SNTAGT. The V segment lost 4 bases and the J segment 1 base; nucleotides outside the gene matches: 0. The CDR3 region is CASSGTSGGTDTQYF. CDR3 nucleotides: TGTGCCAGCAGTGGGACTAGCGGGGGCACAGATACGCAGTATTTT.

This clone was observed a few times. The chain links TRBV7-2 to TRBJ1-2; TRBD1 aligns across 8 bases. CDR1 and CDR2 from the germline V gene are SGHTA and FQGNSA. J was trimmed by 7 bases and V by 5 bases; bases with no gene match: 3. The CDR3 extends over 12 amino acids. The CDR3 region is CASSLGQVGYTF. The CDR3 DNA is TGTGCCAGCAGCCTGGGACAGGTTGGCTACACCTTC. Based on the CDR3 plus reference TRBV7-2 and TRBJ1-2, the full variable domain is GAGVSQSPSNKVTEKGKDVELRCDPISGHTALYWYRQSLGQGLEFLIYFQGNSAPDKSGLPSDRFSAERTGGSVSTLTIQRTQQEDSAVYLCASSLGQVGYTFGSGTRLTVV.

The CDR3 nucleotides are TGTGCCAGCAGCGACAGGGTTGGTAATCAGCCCCAGCATTTT. It specifies CASSDRVGNQPQHF. This chain links TRBV6-5 with TRBJ1-5; 7 bases fit TRBD1. CDR3 length: 14 amino acids. V lost 6 bases, J lost 4 bases, and 6 bases stayed unmatched. Germline assignment: CDR1 MNHEY and CDR2 SVGAGI.

This clone has only a few counts. This chain uses TRBV27 with TRBJ2-1; 7 bases fit TRBD2. The germline V gene encodes CDR1 MNHEY and CDR2 SMNVEV (reference sequence). This CDR3 is 15 amino acids long. Germline trimming cut 6 bases from V and 0 bases from J; bases unmatched to any gene: 5. CDR3 loop: CASRSGVSSYNEQFF. The CDR3 nucleotides read TGTGCCAGCAGAAGCGGGGTCAGCTCCTACAATGAGCAGTTCTTC.

Concerning this clone: Relative to the germline gene, one junction end is altered; a read error may explain this. The rearrangement links TRBV7-7 to TRBJ2-5; 7 nucleotides agree with TRBD1. Germline loops: CDR1 SSHAT, CDR2 FNYEAQ (reference sequence). The CDR3 is 13 residues long. CDR3 protein: CASSRGQQETQYF. In DNA, the CDR3 is TGTGCTAGCAGCCGGGGACAGCAAGAGACCCAGTACTTC.

The chain carries TRBV12-5 and TRBJ1-1; D remains unclear. This CDR3 is 15 amino acids long. Deletions cut 4 bases from V and 3 bases from J, with 15 bases between. CDR1 and CDR2 from the germline V gene are LGHNT and FRNRAP. The CDR3 region is CASGSPAAAHTEAFF. CDR3 sequence (DNA): TGTGCTAGTGGTTCCCCCGCGGCCGCGCACACTGAAGCTTTCTTT.

The gene calls are TRBV10-2 and TRBJ2-3; 7 nucleotides agree with TRBD2. In germline, CDR1 is WSHSY, CDR2 SAAADI. With 1 base clipped from V and 13 bases from J, the junction kept 14 bases outside the gene matches. The length of the CDR3 is 15 residues. The CDR3 loop reads CASSEFGSKEREEYF. In DNA form, the CDR3 reads TGCGCCAGCAGTGAGTTTGGGTCGAAGGAACGGGAGGAGTATTTT.

The V gene is TRBV29-1, the J gene TRBJ1-1, with D perhaps TRBD1 (5 bases). The CDR3 is made up of 13 amino acids. V was shortened by 6 bases and J by 0 bases, with 11 bases between the two germline ends. CDR1 is SQVTM, CDR2 ANQGSEA, per germline. CDR3 in amino acids: CSVEGRMNTEAFF. CDR3 coding DNA: TGCAGCGTGGAGGGACGGATGAACACTGAAGCTTTCTTT.

This chain connects TRBV19 to TRBJ2-2; the match to TRBD2 covers 7 bases. The CDR3 is 13 residues long. Germline CDR1 and CDR2: LNHDA and SQIVND (reference sequence). V shed 8 bases and J 0 bases; nucleotides not matched to a gene: 0. The CDR3 loop reads CASGRANTGELFF. CDR3 bases: TGTGCCAGTGGGAGGGCGAACACCGGGGAGCTGTTTTTT.

The chain is built from TRBV6-2 or TRBV6-3 and TRBJ2-3; 11 bases are a match to TRBD2. This CDR3 is built from 17 residues. The junction had 6 bases not matched to a gene; V was cut back by 3 bases and J by 1 base. CDR1 MNHEY and CDR2 SVGEGT come from the germline V gene. In nucleotides, the CDR3 is TGTGCCAGCAGTTATACTAGCGGGAGAATCCGCACAGATACGCAGTATTTT. Amino acids: CASSYTSGRIRTDTQYF.